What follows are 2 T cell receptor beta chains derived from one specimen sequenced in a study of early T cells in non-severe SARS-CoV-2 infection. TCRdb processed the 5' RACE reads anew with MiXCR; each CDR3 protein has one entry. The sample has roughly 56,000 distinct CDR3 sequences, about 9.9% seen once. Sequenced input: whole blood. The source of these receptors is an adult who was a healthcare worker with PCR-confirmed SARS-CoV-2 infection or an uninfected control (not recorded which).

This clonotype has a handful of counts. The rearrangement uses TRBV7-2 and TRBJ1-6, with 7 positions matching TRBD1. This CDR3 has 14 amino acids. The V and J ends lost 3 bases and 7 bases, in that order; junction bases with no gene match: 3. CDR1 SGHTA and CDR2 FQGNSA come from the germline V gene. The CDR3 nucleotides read TGTGCCAGCAGCTTTATACAGGGGAATTCACCCCTCCACTTT. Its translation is CASSFIQGNSPLHF.

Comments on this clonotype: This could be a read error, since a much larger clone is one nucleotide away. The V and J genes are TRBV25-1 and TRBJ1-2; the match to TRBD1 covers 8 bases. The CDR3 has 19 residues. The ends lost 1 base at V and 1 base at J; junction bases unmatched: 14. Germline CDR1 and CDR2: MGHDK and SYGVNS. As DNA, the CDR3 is TGTGCCAGCAGTGAATCAAGGGGCAGGGGGCAGATAATTAACTATGGCTACACCTTC. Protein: CASSESRGRGQIINYGYTF.